This TCR beta chain was identified during a study of blood T cell repertoires in COVID-19. Germline V gene lookup returns CDR1 MNHNY and CDR2 SVGAGI (reference sequence). The CDR3 has 15 amino acids. V shed 6 bases and J shed 5 bases, with 19 bases lying between them. Assay used: immunoSEQ multiplex PCR; TCRdb lists only in-frame clones, some missing. The table lists 140,000 to 150,000 clones, about 89% of them singletons, with just under 3% in the top ten. The sequenced material came from peripheral blood. The gene calls are TRBV6-6 and TRBJ2-5; D possibly corresponds to TRBD1 (6 bases). This receptor was obtained from a man between 60 and 75 years old with active or convalescent COVID-19. This CDR3 is CASSPVRGKGETQYF. CDR3 bases: TGTGCCAGCAGCCCCGTAAGGGGGAAGGGGGAGACCCAGTACTTC.